The entry below describes one TCR beta chain. The iRepertoire nested amplicon-rescue multiplex PCR amplified TCR alpha and beta CDR3s from RNA. TCRdb re-called the multiplex PCR reads through MiXCR, storing one row per CDR3 protein. The data contain some 190,000 distinct CDR3 sequences, around 32% of them singletons. Looked up from germline, CDR1 is LGHNT and CDR2 is FRNRAP. V lost 5 bases and J lost 11, with 10 bases in between. This CDR3 has 11 amino acids. The sample belongs to a study of glioma-infiltrating T cells. The sequencing input was glioma tissue, nonneoplastic brain tissue, or PBMCs (not recorded which). The chain uses TRBV12-5 and TRBJ2-1; possible D gene TRBD2, 6 bases. The receptor comes from a human donor with low-grade glioma or glioblastoma, undergoing nonglioma brain surgery, or in good health (not recorded which). The DNA of the CDR3 is TGTGCTAGTGGTCTTCGCGGGAAGCAGTTCTTC. Residues: CASGLRGKQFF.